What follows describes a single T cell receptor beta chain. What it recognizes is unknown. Execution of the assay was at deep level. Data came from immunoSEQ multiplex PCR; TCRdb stores just in-frame clones and leaves some out. This table has almost 700,000 clones, 90% to 95% appearing once. The V gene's germline CDR1 is SQVTM and CDR2 ANQGSEA. V was shortened by 6 bases and J by 9 bases, with 28 bases between the two germline ends. This CDR3 is built from 16 residues. These data are taken from a study of shared clonotypes between healthy human individuals. Study-wide results and limits: Sampling involved blood alone; tissue repertoires likely differ. The study found lower generation probabilities in non-shared clonotypes than in those shared by all four donors.

The naive CD8 subset, CD45RO-negative cells positively selected for CCR7, excluded terminally differentiated effector memory CD45RA+ cells. Donors had no recently reported acute infections or vaccinations and were HIV-negative. The material sequenced was naive CD8+ T cells sorted from blood. This sequence was found in a man aged 25-45 years in good health. This sequence joins TRBV29-1 and TRBJ2-3; D not certain. The CDR3 reads CSVVDPGAYQEGTQYF. In DNA, the CDR3 is TGCAGCGTGGTAGATCCGGGCGCTTATCAAGAAGGGACGCAGTATTTT.